The rows below give T cell receptor beta chains drawn from one sample of a study of cytomegalovirus exposure and HLA in healthy donors. Method: immunoSEQ multiplex PCR; TCRdb's copy keeps in-frame clones and lacks some. Among around 190,000 clones listed, 79% were seen once. Material for sequencing was PBMCs. Source of these receptors: a woman aged 25 to 39 in good health and CMV-seropositive. Both conserved end residues are part of each CDR3. Only some rows state a clone size, as once, few, many or a class for expanded clones.

V	size	J	CDR3
TRBV6-5	few	TRBJ2-6	CASSSHRAGANVLTF
TRBV7-8	.	TRBJ2-1	CASSLMGAHNNEQFF
TRBV29-1	once	TRBJ2-1	CSEILAGGEQFF
TRBV5-1	.	TRBJ2-3	CASSLRTWSDTQYF
TRBV6-1	.	TRBJ1-1	CASSEQGAGRTEAFF
TRBV6-5	once	TRBJ1-1	CASSSYRGKRRAFF
TRBV13	.	TRBJ1-1	CASSLEGTWDTEAFF
TRBV5-8	.	TRBJ1-5	CASSLVYQPQHF
TRBV18	.	TRBJ1-1	CASSPQNDRTAFF
TRBV5-6	.	TRBJ2-5	CASSLGETGVRETQYF
TRBV6-6	.	TRBJ2-3	CASSYSPWQSTDTQYF
TRBV7-8	once	TRBJ2-7	CASSLAPGGEGGSYEQYF
TRBV4-1	few	TRBJ1-2	CASSQGAGEYGYTF
TRBV4-3	.	TRBJ1-4	CASSHGQGAHEKLFF
TRBV6-5	.	TRBJ1-1	CASSQGTGANTEAFF
TRBV6-1	.	TRBJ1-1	CASSEAPIVTEAFF
TRBV5-1	.	TRBJ2-3	CASRRGTGEVDTQYF
TRBV15	.	TRBJ2-1	CATSSFPRDFSYNEQFF
TRBV10-3	.	TRBJ1-4	CAISGGDGEKLFF
TRBV29-1	.	TRBJ2-5	CSVEGATGSETQYF